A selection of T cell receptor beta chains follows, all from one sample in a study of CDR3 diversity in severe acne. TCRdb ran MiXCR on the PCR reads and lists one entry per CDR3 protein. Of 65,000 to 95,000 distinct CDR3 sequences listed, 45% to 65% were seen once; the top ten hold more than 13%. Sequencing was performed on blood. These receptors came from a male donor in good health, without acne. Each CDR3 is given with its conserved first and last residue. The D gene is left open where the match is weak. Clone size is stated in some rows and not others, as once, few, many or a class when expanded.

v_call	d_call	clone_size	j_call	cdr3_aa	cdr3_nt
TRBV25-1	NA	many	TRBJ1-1	CASSGTDRATEAFF	TGTGCCAGCAGTGGGACCGACCGAGCTACTGAAGCTTTCTTT
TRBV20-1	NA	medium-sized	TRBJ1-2	CSALLTANYGYTF	TGCAGTGCTCTACTAACAGCTAACTATGGCTACACCTTC
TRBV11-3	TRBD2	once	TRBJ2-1	CASSLSRGGVRNEQFF	TGTGCCAGCAGCTTATCCCGGGGAGGGGTTCGGAATGAGCAGTTCTTC
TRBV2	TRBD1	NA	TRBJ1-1	CASKGQVFSEAFF	TGTGCCAGCAAGGGACAGGTATTCTCTGAAGCTTTCTTT
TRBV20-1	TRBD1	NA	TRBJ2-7	CSATWTGYYEQYF	TGCAGTGCTACCTGGACAGGGTACTACGAGCAGTACTTC
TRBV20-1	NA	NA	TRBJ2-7	CSARDLGGPDQPQQYF	TGCAGTGCTAGAGATTTAGGAGGGCCGGATCAGCCCCAGCAGTACTTC
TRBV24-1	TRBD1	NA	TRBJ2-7	CATIQTGAHEQYF	TGTGCCACCATTCAGACAGGGGCCCACGAGCAGTACTTC
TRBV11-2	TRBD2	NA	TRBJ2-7	CASSPPGGRVEQYF	TGTGCCAGCAGCCCCCCGGGGGGAAGGGTCGAGCAGTACTTC
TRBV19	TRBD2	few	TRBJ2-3	CASSVLAGVGDTQYF	TGTGCCAGTAGTGTCCTAGCGGGAGTGGGGGATACGCAGTATTTT
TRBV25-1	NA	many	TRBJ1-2	CASSLRTGEGYTF	TGTGCCAGCAGTCTCCGGACGGGGGAAGGCTACACCTTC
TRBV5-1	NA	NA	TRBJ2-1	CASSLEQVARTDTQFF	TGCGCCAGCAGCTTGGAGCAGGTAGCCCGCACAGATACGCAGTTCTTC
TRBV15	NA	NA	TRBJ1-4	CATSRGSGGKLFF	TGTGCCACCAGCAGAGGATCCGGGGGAAAACTGTTTTTT
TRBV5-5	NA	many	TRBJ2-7	CASSLSSGPFREQYF	TGTGCCAGCAGCTTGTCTTCAGGTCCCTTCCGGGAGCAGTACTTC
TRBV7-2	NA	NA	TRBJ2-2	CASSLVTSPNTGELFF	TGTGCCAGCAGCTTAGTAACTAGCCCGAACACCGGGGAGCTGTTTTTT
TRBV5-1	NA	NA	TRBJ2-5	CASTTDQETRYF	TGCGCCAGCACGACAGATCAAGAGACCCGGTACTTC
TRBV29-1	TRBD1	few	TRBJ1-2	CSSFSGQGANGYTF	TGCAGTTCGTTCTCGGGACAGGGGGCGAATGGCTACACCTTC
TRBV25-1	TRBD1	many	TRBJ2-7	CASSEGPLRDSRSREQYF	TGTGCCAGCAGTGAAGGCCCCCTCCGGGACAGCCGGTCTCGGGAGCAGTACTTC
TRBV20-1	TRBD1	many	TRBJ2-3	CSARAGTVSTDTQYF	TGCAGTGCTAGAGCCGGGACAGTAAGCACAGATACGCAGTATTTT
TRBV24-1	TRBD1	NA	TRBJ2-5	CATRPGTGGASQETQYF	TGTGCCACCAGACCCGGGACAGGGGGCGCTTCCCAAGAGACCCAGTACTTC
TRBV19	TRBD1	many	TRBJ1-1	CASSTTGFGDTEAFF	TGTGCCAGTAGTACGACAGGGTTCGGAGACACTGAAGCTTTCTTT
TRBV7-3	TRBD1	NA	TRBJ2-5	CASSPDRDRGRETQYF	TGTGCCAGCAGCCCCGACAGGGACAGGGGACGAGAGACCCAGTACTTC
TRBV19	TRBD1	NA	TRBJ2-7	CARGGQGTYEQYF	TGTGCCAGGGGAGGACAGGGAACGTACGAGCAGTACTTC
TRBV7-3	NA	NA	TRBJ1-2	CASSLSDGYGYTF	TGTGCCAGCAGCTTATCGGATGGCTATGGCTACACCTTC
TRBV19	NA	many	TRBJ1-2	CASSMINYGYTF	TGTGCCAGTAGTATGATTAACTATGGCTACACCTTC
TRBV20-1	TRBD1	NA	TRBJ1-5	CSARGGTGVNNQPQHF	TGCAGTGCTAGAGGCGGGACAGGGGTTAACAATCAGCCCCAGCATTTT